These T cell receptor beta chains were read from a single sample in a study of blood T cell repertoires in COVID-19. Clones were read by immunoSEQ multiplex PCR, and TCRdb kept only the in-frame ones, dropping some. The table records under 150,000 clones, approximately 80% of them present only once. The specimen was peripheral blood. Source of these receptors: a human donor in a cohort sampled during active COVID-19. CDR3s include the opening cysteine and the closing phenylalanine or tryptophan. A D gene is named only where the DNA matches it firmly. Clone size is stated in some rows and not others, as once, few, many or a class when expanded.

CDR3 protein	CDR3 DNA	clone size	D gene	J gene	V gene
CASSHRDTGELFF	TGTGCCAGCAGCCACAGGGATACCGGGGAGCTGTTTTTT	NA	NA	TRBJ2-2	TRBV7-9
CASSDEANTEAFF	TGTGCCAGCAGTGACGAGGCGAACACTGAAGCTTTCTTT	NA	NA	TRBJ1-1	TRBV2
CASSIGTGLRVEQYF	TGTGCCAGCAGCATCGGGACAGGGCTAAGGGTCGAGCAGTACTTC	NA	TRBD1	TRBJ2-7	TRBV5-8
CASSSRGFGTEAFF	TGCGCCAGCAGCTCCAGGGGGTTCGGCACTGAAGCTTTCTTT	few	TRBD1	TRBJ1-1	TRBV5-1
CASNQGKGTYNEQFF	TGTGCCAGCAACCAGGGTAAGGGGACCTACAATGAGCAGTTCTTC	NA	NA	TRBJ2-1	TRBV28
CASLKGQGAGEQFF	TGTGCCAGCTTAAAGGGGCAGGGGGCTGGGGAGCAGTTCTTC	NA	TRBD1	TRBJ2-1	TRBV7-2
CASSPGQGVNIQYF	TGTGCCAGCTCACCAGGACAGGGGGTGAACATTCAGTACTTC	NA	TRBD1	TRBJ2-4	TRBV18
CASSLWVLAGGPEQFF	TGTGCCAGCAGCTTGTGGGTGCTAGCGGGGGGGCCTGAGCAGTTCTTC	NA	TRBD2	TRBJ2-1	TRBV5-6
CATSRGGIEAFF	TGTGCCACCAGCAGAGGGGGCATTGAAGCTTTCTTT	NA	NA	TRBJ1-1	TRBV15
CASSLAPGRDHGYTF	TGTGCCAGCAGCTTGGCCCCGGGCAGGGATCATGGCTACACCTTC	NA	NA	TRBJ1-2	TRBV5-6
CASSIAGLSSGNTIYF	TGTGCCAGTAGTATAGCCGGACTCAGCTCTGGAAACACCATATATTTT	NA	NA	TRBJ1-3	TRBV19
CASSPGGNEKLFF	TGTGCCAGCAGCCCCGGGGGTAATGAAAAACTGTTTTTT	NA	NA	TRBJ1-4	TRBV5-4
CASSQEGRGRYEKLFF	TGTGCCAGCAGCCAAGAAGGCAGGGGGCGTTATGAAAAACTGTTTTTT	once	TRBD1	TRBJ1-4	TRBV14
CASSWQDNSPLHF	TGTGCCAGCAGTTGGCAGGATAATTCACCCCTCCACTTT	NA	NA	TRBJ1-6	TRBV5-6
CASSLEGILNRNQPQHF	TGTGCCAGCAGCTTAGAAGGGATCCTAAACAGGAATCAGCCCCAGCATTTT	NA	NA	TRBJ1-5	TRBV7-8
CASSYTGNTEAFF	TGTGCCAGCAGCTATACAGGGAACACTGAAGCTTTCTTT	NA	NA	TRBJ1-1	TRBV27
CASSLRDRGPDTQYF	TGTGCCAGCAGCTTACGGGACAGGGGCCCAGATACGCAGTATTTT	NA	TRBD1	TRBJ2-3	TRBV11-2
CASSQGPVIDSYGYTF	TGTGCCAGCAGCCAAGGTCCGGTCATCGACAGCTATGGCTACACCTTC	NA	NA	TRBJ1-2	TRBV3-1/TRBV3-2
CASSQITARAYEQYF	TGCGCCAGCAGCCAAATTACGGCTAGAGCCTACGAGCAGTACTTC	NA	NA	TRBJ2-7	TRBV4-1
CSVGHGTGNEKLFF	TGCAGCGTTGGACACGGGACAGGAAATGAAAAACTGTTTTTT	NA	TRBD1	TRBJ1-4	TRBV29-1
CASSLGDSPAYGYTF	TGTGCCAGCAGCTTAGGAGACAGCCCTGCCTATGGCTACACCTTC	NA	NA	TRBJ1-2	TRBV11-2
CASSPGPDYEETQYF	TGCGCCAGCAGCCCGGGCCCTGACTATGAAGAGACCCAGTACTTC	NA	NA	TRBJ2-5	TRBV5-1
CASSAGDLPGNSPLHF	TGTGCCAGCAGTGCAGGGGACCTCCCGGGCAATTCACCCCTCCACTTT	once	NA	TRBJ1-6	TRBV6-1
CASSQGPQGYGYTF	TGCGCCAGCAGCCAAGGGCCTCAGGGCTATGGCTACACCTTC	NA	NA	TRBJ1-2	TRBV4-1
CASSPPGTGPNYEQYF	TGTGCCAGCAGTCCACCCGGGACAGGGCCCAACTACGAGCAGTACTTC	NA	TRBD1	TRBJ2-7	TRBV27
CASSRGGLESYEQYF	TGTGCCAGCAGCCGGGGAGGGTTGGAGTCCTACGAGCAGTACTTC	NA	TRBD2	TRBJ2-7	TRBV9
CASSSTRANSYEQYF	TGTGCCAGCAGCTCAACCAGGGCAAACTCCTACGAGCAGTACTTC	NA	NA	TRBJ2-7	TRBV5-4
CASSLLGQQETQYF	TGTGCCAGCAGTTTGTTGGGACAGCAAGAGACCCAGTACTTC	NA	TRBD1	TRBJ2-5	TRBV28
CASSLGTGPIGYTF	TGCGCCAGCAGCTTGGGGACAGGTCCCATTGGCTACACCTTC	NA	TRBD1	TRBJ1-2	TRBV5-1
CASSQEASGEETQYF	TGCGCCAGCAGCCAAGAAGCTAGCGGGGAAGAGACCCAGTACTTC	NA	TRBD2	TRBJ2-5	TRBV4-1
CASSPSEGGLSTDTQYF	TGTGCCAGCAGCCCCTCAGAGGGGGGGCTTAGCACAGATACGCAGTATTTT	NA	NA	TRBJ2-3	TRBV5-5
CASSQVGGTEAFF	TGCGCCAGCAGCCAAGTGGGGGGCACTGAAGCTTTCTTT	NA	NA	TRBJ1-1	TRBV4-1
CASSDTEGGYTF	TGCGCCAGCAGCGATACCGAGGGTGGCTACACCTTC	NA	NA	TRBJ1-2	TRBV5-1
CASSSSTATTGANVLTF	TGCGCCAGCAGCAGCTCGACAGCCACTACTGGGGCCAACGTCCTGACTTTC	NA	NA	TRBJ2-6	TRBV5-1
CASSSGQGLVDQPQHF	TGTGCCAGCAGCTCTGGACAGGGGCTGGTCGATCAGCCCCAGCATTTT	NA	TRBD1	TRBJ1-5	TRBV9
CASSIRGGLAKNIQYF	TGTGCCAGTAGTATAAGGGGAGGGTTAGCCAAAAACATTCAGTACTTC	NA	TRBD2	TRBJ2-4	TRBV19
CASSTAQGSNQPQHF	TGTGCCAGCAGCACCGCCCAGGGCAGCAATCAGCCCCAGCATTTT	few	NA	TRBJ1-5	TRBV2
CASSGGSYGYTF	TGTGCCAGCAGCGGAGGTAGCTATGGCTACACCTTC	NA	NA	TRBJ1-2	TRBV12-3/TRBV12-4
CASSRFPGQADTDTQYF	TGCGCCAGCAGCCGGTTTCCGGGACAGGCTGACACAGATACGCAGTATTTT	NA	TRBD1	TRBJ2-3	TRBV5-1
CASSPVVSDSNTQYF	TGTGCCAGCAGCCCGGTGGTATCTGACAGTAATACGCAGTATTTT	NA	NA	TRBJ2-3	TRBV27
CAISPGDPAYGYTF	TGTGCCATCAGCCCAGGGGATCCGGCCTATGGCTACACCTTC	once	NA	TRBJ1-2	TRBV10-3
CASSSGQGAQGANVLTF	TGTGCCAGCAGCTCAGGACAGGGGGCGCAGGGGGCCAACGTCCTGACTTTC	NA	TRBD1	TRBJ2-6	TRBV11-2
CASRRTIANTGELFF	TGTGCCAGCAGGAGGACAATAGCAAACACCGGGGAGCTGTTTTTT	NA	NA	TRBJ2-2	TRBV6-5
CASRNSGSSTDTQYF	TGTGCCAGCAGAAATAGCGGGTCCTCCACAGATACGCAGTATTTT	once	TRBD2	TRBJ2-3	TRBV5-4
CASSPRDSYSNQPQHF	TGTGCCAGCAGTCCCCGGGACAGTTATAGCAATCAGCCCCAGCATTTT	NA	TRBD1	TRBJ1-5	TRBV27
CASSRGLASTDTQYF	TGTGCCAGTAGTAGGGGACTAGCCAGCACAGATACGCAGTATTTT	NA	TRBD2	TRBJ2-3	TRBV19
CASSPNYGYTF	TGTGCCAGCAGTCCGAACTATGGCTACACCTTC	NA	NA	TRBJ1-2	TRBV6-5